This T cell receptor (beta chain) is from a study of T cell repertoires in cytomegalovirus infection. About the study: Indicated by public TCR beta signatures were CMV infection and matching HLA type.

This clonotype was observed a few times. Its antigen is unknown. In TCRdb, the reads were re-called with MiXCR into one record per CDR3 protein. The table shows about 320,000 distinct CDR3 sequences, with around 9.5% occurring only once. Study-wide points: People with CMV and the relevant HLA were identified by cumulative public TCR beta family frequency. The ex vivo response was dominated by HLA-C-restricted CMV-specific TCR beta clonotypes.

Trimming pared 4 bases from V and 6 bases from J, leaving 22 bases between. This CDR3 is built from 17 residues. The source is a human donor in good health (CMV status not recorded). Some clones in this sample may be carry-over from other donors' samples. The chain joins TRBV12-3 or TRBV12-4 to TRBJ2-1, with D hard to call. The sequencing sample was made of PBMCs. CDR3 coding DNA: TGTGCCAGCAGTTATCGAAAAGCTAGAGGCAGTCCCAATGAGCAGTTCTTC. As protein: CASSYRKARGSPNEQFF.